The 24 T cell receptor beta chains listed next were all sequenced from one sample in a study of cytomegalovirus exposure and HLA in healthy donors (dated by TCRdb to 2016 to 2017). The method behind the library was the immunoSEQ multiplex PCR assay. TCRdb's version of the immuneACCESS table is confined to in-frame rearrangements and falls short of the full clone set. An unresolved V gene accounts for under half of the shortfall where checked; the remainder is of unknown origin. This sample holds around 54,000 clones; 89% were observed only once. Roughly 8.4% of the sample is taken by the ten largest. The sample consisted of PBMCs. The receptors stem from a woman under 30 in good health and CMV-seropositive.

There are a few counts of this clone. The chain joins TRBV19 to TRBJ2-7; 9 nucleotides match TRBD2. After removal of 4 bases from V and 7 bases from J, the junction contained 8 bases not matched to a gene. CDR3 length: 14 residues. CDR1 and CDR2 from the germline V gene are LNHDA and SQIVND (reference sequence). Here the CDR3 DNA reads TGTGCCAGTAGTAGTAGCGGGGGCCCCCTTGAGCAGTACTTC. Encoded protein: CASSSSGGPLEQYF.

The chain recombines TRBV5-6 with TRBJ2-5; possibly TRBD1 for D (6 bases). The CDR3 totals 16 residues. V shed 6 bases and J shed 1 base, with 19 bases lying between them. Germline-derived CDR1 and CDR2 are SGHDT and YYEEEE. This CDR3 reads CASTDNRAWGQETQYF. DNA of the CDR3: TGTGCCAGCACCGATAACAGGGCTTGGGGCCAAGAGACCCAGTACTTC.

V and J are TRBV6-1 and TRBJ2-1; TRBD1 agrees at 9 bases. The CDR3 contains 15 residues. Germline CDR1 and CDR2: MNHNS and SASEGT. V lost 6 bases and J lost 9; bases outside the gene matches: 12. DNA of the CDR3: TGTGCCAGCAGCCTGGTTCCGGGACAGGGATTTGAGCAGTTCTTC. Its translation is CASSLVPGQGFEQFF.

V usage is TRBV6-5 and J usage is TRBJ1-1; 8 bases agree with TRBD1. The CDR3 contains 14 residues. The ends lost 2 bases at V and 7 bases at J; junction bases unmatched: 6. Germline V gene sequence: CDR1 MNHEY, CDR2 SVGAGI. This CDR3 is CASSYDRGFDEAFF. As DNA, the CDR3 is TGTGCCAGCAGTTACGACAGGGGTTTTGATGAAGCTTTCTTT.

J is TRBJ2-3 and V is TRBV9; 9 bases match TRBD2. CDR1 and CDR2 (germline): SGDLS, YYNGEE. The CDR3 loop spans 16 amino acids. The V gene end was trimmed by 0 bases and the J gene end by 2 bases; junction bases not matched to a gene: 4. The CDR3 coding sequence is TGTGCCAGCAGCGTAGAAGGCGGGGGGGTCACAGATACGCAGTATTTT. It specifies CASSVEGGGVTDTQYF.

Only one count was recorded for this clone. The V gene is TRBV11-2, the J gene TRBJ2-7; the D is unclear. V dropped 3 bases and J dropped 6 bases, with 15 bases sitting between them. The CDR3 has 14 amino acids. CDR1 is SGHAT and CDR2 is FQNNGV in the germline V gene. In nucleotides, the CDR3 is TGTGCCAGCAGCTTGACATCCCTTCGCGTCGAGCAGTACTTC. This sequence encodes CASSLTSLRVEQYF.

The chain couples TRBV6-6 to TRBJ2-7; 7 nucleotides align to TRBD1. Germline CDR1 reads MNHNY; CDR2 reads SVGAGI (reference sequence). The length of the CDR3 is 15 residues. Trimming removed 0 bases from V and 1 base from J; junction bases left unmatched: 3. The CDR3 reads CASSYSPGQSYEQYF. As DNA, the CDR3 is TGTGCCAGCAGTTACTCGCCGGGACAGTCCTACGAGCAGTACTTC.

The chain joins TRBV7-6 to TRBJ2-7; possibly TRBD1 for D (6 bases). Trimming removed 5 bases at V and 7 bases at J, with 15 bases between. CDR1 and CDR2 (germline): SGHVS, FNYEAQ. CDR3 length: 13 amino acids. The CDR3 sequence: CASSRSTGSEQYF. The CDR3 DNA is TGTGCCAGCAGCCGGTCAACAGGGTCGGAGCAGTACTTC. The full variable domain, completed using reference TRBV7-6 and TRBJ2-7, is GAGVSQSPRYKVTKRGQDVALRCDPISGHVSLYWYRQALGQGPEFLTYFNYEAQQDKSGLPNDRFSAERPEGSISTLTIQRTEQRDSAMYRCASSRSTGSEQYFGPGTRLTVT.

The CDR3 DNA reads as TGTGCCAGCAGTTTTCGGGGGGCACAATACAATGAGCAGTTCTTC. The encoded protein is CASSFRGAQYNEQFF. The V and J genes are TRBV28 and TRBJ2-1; D is perhaps TRBD2 (7 bases). Germline CDR1 is MDHEN and CDR2 is SYDVKM. There are 15 residues in the CDR3. Between the trimmed V and J ends, which lost 3 bases and 4 bases, there was a span of 13 bases.

The chain links TRBV5-1 to TRBJ1-6; a possible D gene is TRBD1 (5 bases). The CDR3 totals 16 residues. From germline, CDR1 is SGHRS and CDR2 YFSETQ. V gave up 0 bases and J gave up 6 bases, with 13 bases separating them. CDR3 loop: CASSLDQVGRNSPLHF. CDR3 sequence (DNA): TGCGCCAGCAGCTTGGATCAGGTGGGGCGTAATTCACCCCTCCACTTT.

The chain joins TRBV10-2 to TRBJ2-1; D is unresolved. Germline CDR1 is WSHSY and CDR2 is SAAADI. The CDR3 is 14 amino acids. Trimming shortened V by 0 bases and J by 10 bases, and 13 bases separated the two germline ends. Here the CDR3 reads CASSESYMAQEQFF. The CDR3 bases are TGCGCCAGCAGTGAGTCCTACATGGCACAGGAGCAGTTCTTC.

This chain uses TRBV7-2 with TRBJ1-1; D gene uncertain. Germline lookup yields CDR1 SGHTA and CDR2 FQGNSA. The CDR3 is 14 amino acids. Trimming shortened V by 1 base and J by 0 bases, and 6 bases separated the two germline ends. The CDR3 region is CASSLVQMNTEAFF. The CDR3 DNA reads TGTGCCAGCAGCTTAGTTCAGATGAACACTGAAGCTTTCTTT.

This chain connects TRBV11-2 to TRBJ2-3, with unresolved D. V lost 1 base, J lost 2 bases, and 16 bases lay in between. This CDR3 has 17 amino acids. Germline values: CDR1 SGHAT, CDR2 FQNNGV. CDR3 loop: CASSLVAGETPTDTQYF. The CDR3 DNA sequence: TGTGCCAGCAGCTTAGTCGCAGGCGAAACTCCCACAGATACGCAGTATTTT.

The chain combines TRBV4-2 with TRBJ2-1; TRBD1 agrees at 8 bases. V lost 0 bases and J lost 4; bases outside the gene matches: 5. The CDR3 is 16 amino acids. CDR1 and CDR2 from the germline V gene are LGHNA and YNFKEQ. The CDR3 DNA sequence: TGTGCCAGCAGCCAAGACGACAGGGGTGGGTACAATGAGCAGTTCTTC. Translated, it gives CASSQDDRGGYNEQFF.

J is TRBJ1-2 and V is TRBV10-3; D is possibly TRBD1 (5 bases). The CDR3 runs 17 residues. Germline loops: CDR1 ENHRY, CDR2 SYGVKD. Trimming removed 2 bases at V and 2 bases at J, with 18 bases between. CDR3 bases: TGTGCCATCAGTGAGCCCGTCGATTGGGGCGCAAACTATGGCTACACCTTC. Translation gives CAISEPVDWGANYGYTF.

V usage is TRBV27 and J usage is TRBJ1-1, with D perhaps matching TRBD1 (5 bases). There are 13 residues in the CDR3. Germline loops: CDR1 MNHEY, CDR2 SMNVEV (reference sequence). Trimming cost V 11 bases and J 0 bases, with 13 bases left between them. CDR3 bases: TGTGCCGCTTACTCAGGGATGAACACTGAAGCTTTCTTT. It encodes CAAYSGMNTEAFF.

The chain couples TRBV11-2 to TRBJ1-1; 7 nucleotides line up with TRBD1. Germline CDR1 reads SGHAT; CDR2 reads FQNNGV. Unmatched junction bases numbered 12, after V lost 7 bases and J lost 1 base. The CDR3 extends over 16 amino acids. CDR3 in amino acids: CASNSADRGRNTEAFF. The CDR3 region has the DNA TGTGCCAGCAACTCCGCGGATAGGGGGCGGAACACTGAAGCTTTCTTT.

This clone was detected only once. The gene calls are TRBV4-3 and TRBJ2-2; D is unresolved. The CDR3 is made up of 17 amino acids. CDR1 and CDR2 from the germline V gene are LGHNA and YSLEER. Trimming cost V 0 bases and J 2 bases, with 13 bases left between them. This chain's CDR3 is CASSQDPGQFNTGELFF. CDR3 nucleotide sequence: TGCGCCAGCAGCCAAGATCCTGGGCAGTTCAACACCGGGGAGCTGTTTTTT.

Regarding this clone: Sequence at one end of the junction differs from germline and may be a read error. V gene TRBV5-1 combines with J gene TRBJ1-6, with 8 bases aligning to TRBD1. The CDR3 covers 14 residues. CDR1 and CDR2 from the germline V gene are SGHRS and YFSETQ. The CDR3 spells CASSLTGANTPLHF. As DNA, the CDR3 is TGCGCCAGCAGCCTGACAGGGGCTAATACACCCCTCCACTTT.

The chain joins TRBV5-5 to TRBJ1-3; TRBD1 matches 7 bases. CDR3 length equals 15 residues. Germline assignment: CDR1 SGHKS and CDR2 YYEKEE (reference sequence). The trim removed 3 bases at V and 0 bases at J, leaving 3 bases unmatched. The CDR3 DNA follows: TGTGCCAGCAGCTCATACAGGGGCTCTGGAAACACCATATATTTT. This codes for CASSSYRGSGNTIYF.

This rearrangement joins TRBV9 to TRBJ2-5; 10 bases align to TRBD2. The CDR3 has 16 amino acids. The germline V gene has CDR1 SGDLS and CDR2 YYNGEE. The V and J ends lost 1 base and 2 bases, in that order; junction bases with no gene match: 5. The CDR3 protein is CASSVYSSGGQETQYF. DNA of the CDR3: TGTGCCAGCAGCGTATACTCTAGCGGGGGTCAAGAGACCCAGTACTTC.

The genes are TRBV28 and TRBJ1-4; D is possibly TRBD1 (5 bases). The CDR3 sequence is 12 residues long. Trimming cost V 6 bases and J 7 bases, with 9 bases left between them. Germline lookup yields CDR1 MDHEN and CDR2 SYDVKM. This chain's CDR3 is CASRGLSEKLFF. DNA of the CDR3: TGTGCCAGCAGGGGGCTAAGTGAAAAACTGTTTTTT. Complete variable domain (other parts from reference TRBV28 and TRBJ1-4): DVKVTQSSRYLVKRTGEKVFLECVQDMDHENMFWYRQDPGLGLRLIYFSYDVKMKEKGDIPEGYSVSREKKERFSLILESASTNQTSMYLCASRGLSEKLFFGSGTQLSVL.

This chain joins TRBV28 and TRBJ2-5, with D unresolved. Looked up from germline, CDR1 is MDHEN and CDR2 is SYDVKM. V lost 2 bases to trimming and J lost 2 bases, with 9 bases between them. The length of the CDR3 is 14 residues. Here the CDR3 DNA reads TGTGCCAGCAGTTTACATACGGGTCAAGAGACCCAGTACTTC. Its translation: CASSLHTGQETQYF.

The chain uses TRBV5-1 and TRBJ2-3, with 11 bases lining up with TRBD2. Germline CDR1 is SGHRS and CDR2 is YFSETQ. CDR3 length: 17 residues. Germline trimming cut 4 bases from V and 1 base from J; bases unmatched to any gene: 8. As DNA, the CDR3 is TGCGCCAGCAGCCAAAATAGCGGGGGGGCTGGCACAGATACGCAGTATTTT. It translates to CASSQNSGGAGTDTQYF. Using reference TRBV5-1 and TRBJ2-3 for the parts outside the CDR3, the full variable domain is KAGVTQTPRYLIKTRGQQVTLSCSPISGHRSVSWYQQTPGQGLQFLFEYFSETQRNKGNFPGRFSGRQFSNSRSEMNVSTLELGDSALYLCASSQNSGGAGTDTQYFGPGTRLTVL.